This T cell receptor (beta chain) was captured in a study of T cells in localized non-small cell lung cancer. Study-wide findings and caveats: The study found T cell clonality highest in uninvolved adjacent lung, above tumor. Among the top 100 tumor clones, a median around 60 appeared in adjacent lung. Because researchers sequenced only one region of the tumor, heterogeneity is still possible. With higher T cell density in blood came longer overall survival.

The germline CDR1 and CDR2 sequences are SGHNT and YENEEA. V lost 3 bases to trimming and J lost 12 bases, with 24 bases between them. This CDR3 has 15 amino acids. Profiling relied on immunoSEQ multiplex PCR, and the TCRdb table lists in-frame clones only, not all of them. The data hold around 1,800 clones, with 24% observed a single time. This clone has more than one count but fewer than ten. Its antigen is undetermined. The specimen comprised lung tumor tissue, sampled before any cancer treatment. This TCR came from a female donor older than 55 with stage I lung adenocarcinoma. This rearrangement joins TRBV11-3 to TRBJ2-7; D is tentatively TRBD1 or TRBD2 (5 bases each). This CDR3 is CASSFELGRSSTAYF. In DNA form, the CDR3 reads TGTGCCAGCAGCTTCGAACTGGGACGCTCGTCGACGGCGTACTTC. Combining the CDR3 with reference TRBV11-3 and TRBJ2-7 gives the whole variable domain EAGVVQSPRYKIIEKKQPVAFWCNPISGHNTLYWYLQNLGQGPELLIRYENEEAVDDSQLPKDRFSAERLKGVDSTLKIQPAELGDSAVYLCASSFELGRSSTAYFGPGTRLTVT.